This is a list of T cell receptor beta chains from one sample in a study of shared clonotypes between healthy human individuals. Only in-frame clones appear in the TCRdb table, and some are missing; sequencing was by immunoSEQ multiplex PCR. The sample records roughly 700,000 clones, 90% being singletons. The sequenced material came from memory CD8+ T cells from PBMCs. The receptors were gathered from a man aged 18 to 30 in good health. Some clones in this sample may be carry-over from other donors' samples. Both conserved end residues are part of each CDR3. A D gene is named only where the DNA matches it firmly. Size is omitted from some rows. Given values are once, few, many or a class for expanded clones.

CDR3: CASSLEFRSGELFF
DNA: TGTGCCAGCAGTCTCGAGTTTAGGAGCGGGGAGCTGTTTTTT
D: .
size: .
J: TRBJ2-2
V: TRBV28

CDR3: CASTTTGIGTEAFF
DNA: TGTGCCAGTACCACGACAGGGATAGGCACTGAAGCTTTCTTT
D: TRBD1
size: .
J: TRBJ1-1
V: TRBV19

CDR3: CASSLSRGGSPLHF
DNA: TGTGCCAGCAGTTTAAGCAGGGGCGGTTCACCCCTCCACTTT
D: .
size: .
J: TRBJ1-6
V: TRBV28

CDR3: CASNQGGAGETQYF
DNA: TGTGCCAGCAACCAGGGGGGGGCTGGGGAGACCCAGTACTTC
D: .
size: .
J: TRBJ2-5
V: TRBV7-2

CDR3: CASSLYPPQYSSKNIQYF
DNA: TGTGCCAGCAGTTTATATCCCCCACAGTATAGTTCCAAAAACATTCAGTACTTC
D: .
size: .
J: TRBJ2-4
V: TRBV28

CDR3: CASSPRRASVYNEQFF
DNA: TGTGCCAGCAGCCCAAGGCGGGCTAGCGTATACAATGAGCAGTTCTTC
D: .
size: .
J: TRBJ2-1
V: TRBV11-2

CDR3: CASSPRGSGATGELFF
DNA: TGCGCCAGCAGCCCACGGGGAAGCGGGGCCACCGGGGAGCTGTTTTTT
D: TRBD2
size: .
J: TRBJ2-2
V: TRBV5-1

CDR3: CASSITGTGGYEQYF
DNA: TGCGCCAGCAGCATTACCGGGACAGGGGGTTACGAGCAGTACTTC
D: TRBD1
size: .
J: TRBJ2-7
V: TRBV5-1

CDR3: CAISTRPIGGYEQYF
DNA: TGTGCCATCAGTACACGACCCATCGGGGGCTACGAGCAGTACTTC
D: .
size: .
J: TRBJ2-7
V: TRBV10-3

CDR3: CASSPGGGKYSYEQYF
DNA: TGTGCCAGCAGCCCAGGGGGAGGGAAATACTCCTACGAGCAGTACTTC
D: .
size: .
J: TRBJ2-7
V: TRBV9

CDR3: CASSYSGNRLPQHF
DNA: TGTGCCAGCAGTTACTCAGGGAACCGCTTGCCCCAGCATTTT
D: .
size: .
J: TRBJ1-5
V: TRBV6-6

CDR3: CASSWEGGSADTQYF
DNA: TGTGCCAGCAGCTGGGAGGGCGGGAGCGCAGATACGCAGTATTTT
D: TRBD2
size: .
J: TRBJ2-3
V: TRBV11-2

CDR3: CASSVDYGEANYGYTF
DNA: TGTGCCAGCAGCGTAGATTATGGAGAAGCTAACTATGGCTACACCTTC
D: .
size: .
J: TRBJ1-2
V: TRBV9

CDR3: CASRWAPGSYEQYF
DNA: TGTGCCAGCCGTTGGGCACCAGGGTCCTACGAGCAGTACTTC
D: .
size: .
J: TRBJ2-7
V: TRBV2

CDR3: CASSVGRGLSYEQYF
DNA: TGTGCCAGCAGCGTAGGTAGGGGCTTATCCTACGAGCAGTACTTC
D: .
size: .
J: TRBJ2-7
V: TRBV9

CDR3: CASSSRYGVEDTQYF
DNA: TGTGCCAGCAGCTCCCGTTACGGGGTTGAAGATACGCAGTATTTT
D: .
size: .
J: TRBJ2-3
V: TRBV7-9

CDR3: CASSLTRLTDTQYF
DNA: TGTGCCAGCAGCTTGACTAGACTCACAGATACGCAGTATTTT
D: .
size: .
J: TRBJ2-3
V: TRBV28

CDR3: CASGTSGREQYF
DNA: TGTGCCAGCGGGACTAGCGGGAGAGAGCAGTACTTC
D: TRBD2
size: .
J: TRBJ2-7
V: TRBV13

CDR3: CASRGETAVPKTQYF
DNA: TGTGCCAGCAGGGGGGAAACTGCCGTCCCCAAGACCCAGTACTTC
D: .
size: .
J: TRBJ2-5
V: TRBV7-9

CDR3: CASSLQGFNYEQYF
DNA: TGTGCCAGCAGTTTACAGGGGTTCAACTACGAGCAGTACTTC
D: TRBD1
size: .
J: TRBJ2-7
V: TRBV6-5

CDR3: CASTSWGQGADGYTF
DNA: TGTGCCAGTACCTCCTGGGGACAGGGGGCTGATGGCTACACCTTC
D: TRBD1
size: .
J: TRBJ1-2
V: TRBV19

CDR3: CASSKIAGRGDTQYF
DNA: TGTGCCAGCTCGAAGATAGCGGGAAGAGGGGATACGCAGTATTTT
D: TRBD2
size: .
J: TRBJ2-3
V: TRBV6-4

CDR3: CASIGWWGYTF
DNA: TGTGCCAGTATCGGCTGGTGGGGCTACACCTTC
D: .
size: once
J: TRBJ1-2
V: TRBV19

CDR3: CSVEARTGGLEGTEAFF
DNA: TGCAGCGTTGAAGCCAGGACAGGGGGCCTCGAAGGCACTGAAGCTTTCTTT
D: TRBD1
size: .
J: TRBJ1-1
V: TRBV29-1

CDR3: CASSLFASTDTQYF
DNA: TGTGCCAGCAGTTTATTTGCGAGCACAGATACGCAGTATTTT
D: .
size: .
J: TRBJ2-3
V: TRBV27

CDR3: CASSVEGGIDTQYF
DNA: TGTGCCAGCAGCGTAGAGGGGGGCATCGATACGCAGTATTTT
D: .
size: .
J: TRBJ2-3
V: TRBV9

CDR3: CASSFLPDTNTEAFF
DNA: TGTGCCAGCAGTTTCCTACCAGACACCAACACTGAAGCTTTCTTT
D: .
size: .
J: TRBJ1-1
V: TRBV27

CDR3: CASSLTGSERDTQYF
DNA: TGTGCCAGCAGTTTGACAGGGTCAGAGAGAGATACGCAGTATTTT
D: TRBD1
size: .
J: TRBJ2-3
V: TRBV28

CDR3: CASSLSGSGNTEAFF
DNA: TGTGCCAGCAGCTTGTCAGGGTCGGGGAACACTGAAGCTTTCTTT
D: .
size: .
J: TRBJ1-1
V: TRBV7-9

CDR3: CSVEVRSYEQYF
DNA: TGCAGCGTTGAGGTTCGCTCCTACGAGCAGTACTTC
D: .
size: .
J: TRBJ2-7
V: TRBV29-1

CDR3: CAWQGQGNNQPQHF
DNA: TGTGCCTGGCAGGGACAGGGGAACAATCAGCCCCAGCATTTT
D: TRBD1
size: .
J: TRBJ1-5
V: TRBV30

CDR3: CASGGREEDNEQFF
DNA: TGTGCCAGCGGGGGGCGGGAGGAAGACAATGAGCAGTTCTTC
D: TRBD2
size: .
J: TRBJ2-1
V: TRBV28

CDR3: CASSLAGKPRNEQFF
DNA: TGTGCCAGCAGCTTAGCCGGGAAACCGCGCAATGAGCAGTTCTTC
D: .
size: .
J: TRBJ2-1
V: TRBV7-9

CDR3: CASSLVRYGQENTEAFF
DNA: TGCGCCAGCAGCTTGGTTAGGTATGGACAGGAGAACACTGAAGCTTTCTTT
D: TRBD1
size: .
J: TRBJ1-1
V: TRBV5-1

CDR3: CASSRTTFTDTQYF
DNA: TGTGCCAGCAGTCGGACTACCTTCACAGATACGCAGTATTTT
D: .
size: once
J: TRBJ2-3
V: TRBV28

CDR3: CASSLGQGLQGVRGYTF
DNA: TGTGCCAGCAGCTTAGGCCAAGGGTTACAGGGGGTCCGTGGCTACACCTTC
D: TRBD1
size: .
J: TRBJ1-2
V: TRBV7-6

CDR3: CASSPMGRLEQYF
DNA: TGTGCCAGCAGCCCCATGGGGCGGCTTGAGCAGTACTTC
D: .
size: .
J: TRBJ2-7
V: TRBV7-9

CDR3: CASIGGETQYF
DNA: TGTGCCAGCATTGGGGGAGAGACCCAGTACTTC
D: .
size: .
J: TRBJ2-5
V: TRBV25-1

CDR3: CASSSRDSPSYEQYF
DNA: TGTGCCAGCAGCTCGAGGGACAGTCCCTCCTACGAGCAGTACTTC
D: TRBD1
size: .
J: TRBJ2-7
V: TRBV11-2

CDR3: CASSFRASYNEQFF
DNA: TGTGCCAGCAGTTTTCGGGCAAGCTACAATGAGCAGTTCTTC
D: .
size: .
J: TRBJ2-1
V: TRBV6-6